This section outlines one T cell receptor beta chain sequence together with its context. As yet, its antigen is unknown. The data belong to a study of cytomegalovirus exposure and HLA in healthy donors. Study-level results: In vitro, a few CMV-associated chains proved specific for CMV antigens. Clonal expansion, a later analysis showed, was greater in HLA-associated TCR beta chains than in equally common others.

The PCR made use of 60 Vbeta and 13 Jbeta primers. Clones were sequenced by immunoSEQ multiplex PCR, and TCRdb holds only the in-frame ones, with some missing. In the table there are some 150,000 clones, roughly nine tenths of which are singletons. All the people who gave samples were healthy bone marrow donors. This sequence originates from a woman aged 25 to 39 in good health and CMV-seronegative. The sample taken for sequencing was PBMCs.

The CDR3 coding sequence is TGTGCCATCAGCGACAGGGGAAAGAACACTGAAGCTTTCTTT. Protein product: CAISDRGKNTEAFF. The chain recombines TRBV10-3 with TRBJ1-1; 8 bases map to TRBD1. Germline CDR1 and CDR2: ENHRY and SYGVKD. The CDR3 is made up of 14 amino acids. V shed 6 bases and J 1 base; nucleotides not matched to a gene: 4.